These T cell receptor beta chains were read from a single sample in a study of blood T cell repertoires in COVID-19. Libraries were prepared by immunoSEQ multiplex PCR; TCRdb keeps only in-frame clonotypes and omits some of them. The table shows about 76,000 clones, with more than 75% occurring only once. Material for sequencing was peripheral blood. These receptors originate from a human donor in a cohort sampled during active COVID-19. Each CDR3 is given with its conserved first and last residue. The D gene is left open where the match is weak. The size field is filled for only some rows; it gives once, few, many or a size class.

.,TRBD1,TRBV15,TRBJ1-5,TGTGCCACCAGGGCCCCGGGGAGAGGGGGCGCAGGTCAGCCCCAGCATTTT,CATRAPGRGGAGQPQHF
.,.,TRBV11-2,TRBJ2-5,TGTGCCAGCAGTTCCTTCCGGGACAATGTGTACCAAGAGACCCAGTACTTC,CASSSFRDNVYQETQYF
.,.,TRBV6-6,TRBJ2-6,TGTGCCAGCAGTTACCCCCCCAGAGGGACCAACGTCCTGACTTTC,CASSYPPRGTNVLTF
.,TRBD1,TRBV4-3,TRBJ2-5,TGCGCCAGCAGCCATGGGGACAGGGACCAAGAGACCCAGTACTTC,CASSHGDRDQETQYF
.,TRBD1,TRBV10-3,TRBJ2-3,TGTGCCATCAGTGAAGGGACAGGGAGCACAGATACGCAGTATTTT,CAISEGTGSTDTQYF
.,TRBD1,TRBV29-1,TRBJ1-2,TGCAGCGCTCAGGGACAGGCCACACTTAACTATGGCTACACCTTC,CSAQGQATLNYGYTF
.,TRBD1,TRBV9,TRBJ2-2,TGTGCCAGCAGCGGTCGACAGGGGTCCGGGGAGCTGTTTTTT,CASSGRQGSGELFF
once,TRBD1,TRBV19,TRBJ1-1,TGTGCCAGTAGCCCCAGGGGGCGAGCTGAAGCTTTCTTT,CASSPRGRAEAFF
.,TRBD1,TRBV6-5,TRBJ1-2,TGTGCCAGCATCAGGGGGCCGAACTATGGCTACACCTTC,CASIRGPNYGYTF
.,.,TRBV10-3,TRBJ2-7,TGTGCCATCGGGATACAGGGCTACGAGCAGTACTTC,CAIGIQGYEQYF
.,TRBD1,TRBV29-1,TRBJ2-7,TGCAGCGTCAGGGGGACCCTAAGTCGGTACGAGCAGTACTTC,CSVRGTLSRYEQYF
.,.,TRBV5-5,TRBJ2-7,TGTGCCAGCAGCTTTAAGAGCTACGAGCAGTACTTC,CASSFKSYEQYF
.,TRBD1,TRBV19,TRBJ2-3,TGTGCCAGTAGTATAGGAGGGACAGGGGGGAGAGATACGCAGTATTTT,CASSIGGTGGRDTQYF
.,.,TRBV7-9,TRBJ1-2,TGTGCCAGCAGCTTGACGGGGGGCGGGGGCTACACCTTC,CASSLTGGGGYTF
.,.,TRBV5-1,TRBJ1-2,TGCGCCAGCAGCGCCTCGCGGGAGGATGGCTACACCTTC,CASSASREDGYTF
few,TRBD1,TRBV7-2,TRBJ2-3,TGTGCCAGCAGCTCCAGACCCTCAGGGGGAGATACGCAGTATTTT,CASSSRPSGGDTQYF
few,.,TRBV19,TRBJ1-1,TGTGCCAGTAGTACACCAACCTTAGTCAACACTGAAGCTTTCTTT,CASSTPTLVNTEAFF
.,.,TRBV7-2,TRBJ1-4,TGTGCCAGCAGCTATCAGAGGGTCTATAATGAAAAACTGTTTTTT,CASSYQRVYNEKLFF
few,TRBD2,TRBV4-1,TRBJ2-7,TGCGCCAGCAGCCAAGGCACAGCAGACTGGCGGGGGGGAGAGAGGGAGCAGTACTTC,CASSQGTADWRGGEREQYF
.,.,TRBV15,TRBJ2-1,TGTGCCACCAGCTTGGGGGGACGCTACAATGAGCAGTTCTTC,CATSLGGRYNEQFF
.,TRBD1,TRBV7-9,TRBJ1-6,TGTGCCAGCAGCCCGAACCAGGGGGTAAATTCACCCCTCCACTTT,CASSPNQGVNSPLHF
.,TRBD1,TRBV18,TRBJ2-7,TGTGCCAGCTCAAAACCGGGACAGGGGGCTGAGCAGTACTTC,CASSKPGQGAEQYF
.,.,TRBV27,TRBJ2-1,TGTGCCAGCAGTTTAGGAGGGGCTTGGAATGAGCAGTTCTTC,CASSLGGAWNEQFF
.,TRBD1,TRBV5-1,TRBJ1-5,TGCGCCAGCAGCTTTGGGACAGGGGGACAGCCCCAGCATTTT,CASSFGTGGQPQHF
.,TRBD2,TRBV7-2,TRBJ2-5,TGTGCCAGCAGCCACACTAGCGGCCAAGAGACCCAGTACTTC,CASSHTSGQETQYF
.,TRBD1,TRBV3-1/TRBV3-2,TRBJ2-3,TGTGCCAGCAGCCAAGATATGGGACAGAACACAGATACGCAGTATTTT,CASSQDMGQNTDTQYF
.,.,TRBV2,TRBJ2-2,TGTGCCAGCAGGGAGGGTGGGACCGGGGAGCTGTTTTTT,CASREGGTGELFF
.,TRBD2,TRBV11-2,TRBJ2-2,TGTGCCAGCAGCACGAACCCCGGGGGGGGCACCGGGGAGCTGTTTTTT,CASSTNPGGGTGELFF
.,TRBD1,TRBV19,TRBJ2-6,TGTGCCAGTAGTATGGGATTTCGGAGGACAGGGGTCCTCTCTGGGGCCAACGTCCTGACTTTC,CASSMGFRRTGVLSGANVLTF
.,.,TRBV5-8,TRBJ1-1,TGTGCCAGCAGCTTAGACATTGAGAACACTGAAGCTTTCTTT,CASSLDIENTEAFF
.,TRBD1,TRBV18,TRBJ2-7,TGTGCCAGCTCATTAGGGCAGGGGGCATCCTACGAGCAGTACTTC,CASSLGQGASYEQYF
.,TRBD1,TRBV7-6,TRBJ1-1,TGTGCCAGCAGCCTGGGGGACAGCATGAACACTGAAGCTTTCTTT,CASSLGDSMNTEAFF
.,TRBD2,TRBV7-9,TRBJ2-1,TGTGCCAGCAGCTTAGATGATAGCGGGGGCCACTACAATGAGCAGTTCTTC,CASSLDDSGGHYNEQFF
.,.,TRBV3-1/TRBV3-2,TRBJ1-3,TGTGCCAGCAGCCAAGGGTGGGGAGAACCATCTGGAAACACCATATATTTT,CASSQGWGEPSGNTIYF
.,TRBD1,TRBV11-1,TRBJ1-2,TGTGCCAGCAGCTCACCGGGACAGGGGAGATATGGCTACACCTTC,CASSSPGQGRYGYTF
.,.,TRBV7-9,TRBJ1-2,TGTGCCAGCAGCTTAGCGGCAGCGCCTAACTATGGCTACACCTTC,CASSLAAAPNYGYTF
.,.,TRBV7-8,TRBJ2-2,TGTGCCAGCAGCTTAAGCACAGCGGGGAACACCGGGGAGCTGTTTTTT,CASSLSTAGNTGELFF
.,.,TRBV19,TRBJ1-2,TGTGCCAGTACCATCCCCGGCGCCCGGGGCTATGGCTACACCTTC,CASTIPGARGYGYTF